This T cell receptor beta chain stems from a study of T-cell reconstitution after alpha-beta-depleted transplantation in children. Many counts were recorded for this clonotype. Preparing the TCRbeta library involved the use of unique molecular identifiers. Each CDR3 protein gets one entry after TCRdb re-called the PCR reads with MiXCR. The sample records hundreds of thousands of distinct CDR3 sequences, roughly 15% being singletons. Trimming shortened V by 6 bases and J by 6 bases, and 17 bases separated the two germline ends. Germline CDR1 reads SGHTA; CDR2 reads FQGNSA. The CDR3 is 14 amino acids. This chain links TRBV7-2 with TRBJ1-1; no firm D call. This TCR was sampled from a human donor who donated a stem cell graft to a child with acute myeloid leukemia. This specimen consisted of PBMCs from the stem cell graft donor, obtained from the stem cell graft. The CDR3 protein is CASRASGRGSEAFF. Written as DNA, the CDR3 is TGTGCCAGCAGAGCTTCCGGCCGCGGCTCTGAAGCTTTCTTT.